This TCR beta chain was profiled in a study of cytomegalovirus exposure and HLA in healthy donors. Unmatched junction bases numbered 2, after V lost 0 bases and J lost 6 bases. Germline CDR1 reads SGHRS; CDR2 reads YFSETQ. This CDR3 has 13 residues. Study observations and caveats: Presence/absence comparisons presumed near-even sequencing depth among donors. Equally common other TCR beta chains were less clonally expanded than HLA-associated ones, a later analysis found.

13 Jbeta primers and 60 Vbeta primers were used for the PCR. Produced via immunoSEQ multiplex PCR; TCRdb's table is partial and in-frame only. The top ten hold around 0.7% of the sample, which has approximately 150,000 clones, nearly 80% seen once. As concerns this clone: Antigen: not known.

The TCR was taken from a male donor in good health and CMV-seronegative. This chain uses TRBV5-1 with TRBJ1-2; 7 bases agree with TRBD1. What was sequenced was PBMCs. The CDR3 protein is CASSLEGGHGYTF. CDR3 nucleotides: TGCGCCAGCAGCTTGGAAGGGGGCCATGGCTACACCTTC.